This TCR beta chain is from a study of tumor-infiltrating lymphocytes in primary liver carcinoma. Overall study context: Samples produced roughly 3.5 to 7.5 million productive TCRbeta reads, comparable across tissue types.

This clonotype came up a few times. Its antigen is unknown. A read error may account for a junction end that differs from germline. Study-level points and caveats: Presence in all five tumor regions was observed for only about 8-25% of top clones.

Germline lookup yields CDR1 KGHSH and CDR2 LQKENI. The CDR3 runs 13 residues. Joint extraction of RNA and DNA used 20-30 mg of bulk tissue that was unsorted. Those patients suffered from chronic HBV infection and were treatment-naive. Researchers generated TCR beta cDNA from 500 to 600 ng of total RNA, relying on a constant-region primer. Slightly modified ARM-PCR with three nested multiplex PCR rounds yielded TCR beta libraries. Amplification in the first two PCR rounds was performed using TRBV1-TRBV30 forward primers and a C-beta reverse primer for around 9 cycles each. One entry per CDR3 protein results from TCRdb running MiXCR on the multiplex PCR reads. The table includes 90,000 to 110,000 distinct CDR3 sequences, approximately 80% detected once.

This sequence was found in a man aged 35-49 years with primary liver carcinoma and hepatitis B virus infection. Sequenced: liver tumor tissue from sampling region 3. Subset in this sample: tumor region T3, left-lateral pole. The gene calls are TRBV18 and TRBJ2-3; possible D gene TRBD2, 5 bases. CDR3 sequence reads: CARSHIALDTQYF. Written as DNA, the CDR3 is TGTGCCCGCTCACACATAGCGTTGGATACGCAGTATTTT.